The following is a TCR beta chain sequence with its context. Its antigen is currently unknown. Germline is not matched at one junction end, which may reflect a read error. This entry is derived from a study of chemoradiotherapy in HPV16-positive cancers. The CDR3 runs 12 residues. Germline V CDR1 and CDR2: MNHEY, SVGAGI. Findings of the study overall: Only a couple of HPV16-positive patients supplied the functional HPV-specificity definition.

Here immunoSEQ multiplex PCR was the method, and the copy in TCRdb shows in-frame clones only, minus some. Here the sample spans 6,500 to 10,000 clones, about 83% being singletons. The sequence was obtained from a human donor with HPV-associated anogenital cancer. The chain has TRBV6-5 and TRBJ2-3; D not resolved. Material: blood, obtained from a patient who underwent chemoradiotherapy. CDR3 region: CASSPPDDTQYF. The CDR3 DNA reads TGTGCCAGCAGCCCCCCGGACGATACACAGTATTTT.